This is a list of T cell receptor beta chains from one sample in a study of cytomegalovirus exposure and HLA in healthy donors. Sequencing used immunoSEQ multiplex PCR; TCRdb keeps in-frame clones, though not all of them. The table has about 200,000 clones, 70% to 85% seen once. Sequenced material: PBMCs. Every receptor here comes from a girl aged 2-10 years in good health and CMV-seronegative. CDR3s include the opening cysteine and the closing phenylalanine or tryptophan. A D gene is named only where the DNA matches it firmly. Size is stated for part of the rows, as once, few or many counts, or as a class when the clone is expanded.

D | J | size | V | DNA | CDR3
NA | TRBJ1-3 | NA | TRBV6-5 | TGTGCCAGCAAGGAGGGCGGTGGAAACACCATATATTTT | CASKEGGGNTIYF
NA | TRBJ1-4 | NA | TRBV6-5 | TGTGCCAGCAGGCCAGGGACAACTAATGAAAAACTGTTTTTT | CASRPGTTNEKLFF
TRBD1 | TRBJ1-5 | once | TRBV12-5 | TGTGCTAGTGGTTTGGTCCCAGGGGGAAATCAGCCCCAGCATTTT | CASGLVPGGNQPQHF
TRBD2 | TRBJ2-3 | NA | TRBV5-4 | TGTGCCAGCAGCTTCCAGGGACTAACAAACACAGATACGCAGTATTTT | CASSFQGLTNTDTQYF
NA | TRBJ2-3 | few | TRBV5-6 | TGTGCCAGCAGCCCTCGGCGGGACCCGTACACAGATACGCAGTATTTT | CASSPRRDPYTDTQYF
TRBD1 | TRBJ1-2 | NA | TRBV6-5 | TGTGCCAGCAGTACTGACAGGGGCTTTCATTATGGCTACACCTTC | CASSTDRGFHYGYTF
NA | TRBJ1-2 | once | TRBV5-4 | TGTGCCAGCAGCTTACCCGGGAACTATGGCTACACCTTC | CASSLPGNYGYTF
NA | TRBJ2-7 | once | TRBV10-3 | TGTGCCATCAGTGAGGGAGGGTACGAGCAGTACTTC | CAISEGGYEQYF
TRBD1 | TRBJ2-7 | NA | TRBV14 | TGTGCCAGCAGCCAAGTCGTGGGTACAGGGGGCGCCTACGAGCAGTACTTC | CASSQVVGTGGAYEQYF
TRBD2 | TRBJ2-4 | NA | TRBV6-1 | TGTGCCAGCACGGCTAGCGGGACCAAAAACATTCAGTACTTC | CASTASGTKNIQYF
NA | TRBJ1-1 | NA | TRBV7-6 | TGTGCCAGCAGCTCAGGGACTGAAGCTTTCTTT | CASSSGTEAFF
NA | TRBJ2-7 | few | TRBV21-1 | TGTGCCAGCAGCAAAGAACTAGGGGACAGCTCCTACGAGCAGTACTTC | CASSKELGDSSYEQYF
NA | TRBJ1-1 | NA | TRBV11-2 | TGTGCCAGCAGTCAAGGCGTCGGGGGGAGGGACACTGAAGCTTTCTTT | CASSQGVGGRDTEAFF
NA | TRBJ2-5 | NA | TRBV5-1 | TGCGCCAGCAGCTTCGGGGGAACGGGAGAGACCCAGTACTTC | CASSFGGTGETQYF
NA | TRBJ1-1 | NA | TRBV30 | TGTGCCTGGAGTGTAAGTAGAAACACTGAAGCTTTCTTT | CAWSVSRNTEAFF
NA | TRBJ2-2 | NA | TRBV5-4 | TGTGCCAGCAGCCTCCGCGGGGACACCGGGGAGCTGTTTTTT | CASSLRGDTGELFF
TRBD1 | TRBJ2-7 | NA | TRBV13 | TGTGCCAGCAGCTTAAGAGGTAGTGTCGGGACAGGGTTCTCCTACGAGCAGTACTTC | CASSLRGSVGTGFSYEQYF
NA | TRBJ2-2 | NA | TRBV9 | TGTGCCAGCAGCGTAGGAACCGAGGGATCCGGGGAGCTGTTTTTT | CASSVGTEGSGELFF
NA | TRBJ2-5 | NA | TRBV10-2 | TGCGCCAGCAGTGAGTACGCGAGCCCCCAAGAGACCCAGTACTTC | CASSEYASPQETQYF
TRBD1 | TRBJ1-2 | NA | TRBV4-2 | TGTGCCAGCAGCCAAGATCCGAATCCGACAGGGCTATTCGGCTACACCTTC | CASSQDPNPTGLFGYTF
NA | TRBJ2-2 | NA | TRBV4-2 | TGTGCCAGCAGCCAAGGGGGCCCGAGCTGGGAGCTGTTTTTT | CASSQGGPSWELFF
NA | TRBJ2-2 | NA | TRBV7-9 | TGTGCCAGCCTGCGGGACCCCACGAACACCGGGGAGCTGTTTTTT | CASLRDPTNTGELFF
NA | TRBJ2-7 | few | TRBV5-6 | TGTGCCACCAAAGGGCGGGACAGATACGAGCAGTACTTC | CATKGRDRYEQYF
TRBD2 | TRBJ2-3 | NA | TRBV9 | TGTGCCAGCAGCGCCCTACTAGCGGGGGGCACAGATACGCAGTATTTT | CASSALLAGGTDTQYF
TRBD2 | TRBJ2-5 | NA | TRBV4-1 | TGCGCCAGCAGCCAAGCGGGGGGGGAGACCCAGTACTTC | CASSQAGGETQYF
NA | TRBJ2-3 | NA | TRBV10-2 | TGCGCCAGCAGTGAGGCGGGGCGCACAGATACGCAGTATTTT | CASSEAGRTDTQYF
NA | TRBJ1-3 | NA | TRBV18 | TGTGCCAGCACAGGGAAGGCCGGAAACACCATATATTTT | CASTGKAGNTIYF
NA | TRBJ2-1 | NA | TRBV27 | TGTGCCAGCAGTACAAGCGCGGACAGTTACAATGAGCAGTTCTTC | CASSTSADSYNEQFF
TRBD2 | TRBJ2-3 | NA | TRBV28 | TGTGCCAGCACGCTAGCGGGCGCCACAGATACGCAGTATTTT | CASTLAGATDTQYF
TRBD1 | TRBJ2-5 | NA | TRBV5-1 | TGCGCCAGCAGCTCGACAGGGGGACAAGAGACCCAGTACTTC | CASSSTGGQETQYF
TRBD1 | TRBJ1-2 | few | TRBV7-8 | TGTGCCAGCAGCTCACCCGGGACAGACTATGGCTACACCTTC | CASSSPGTDYGYTF
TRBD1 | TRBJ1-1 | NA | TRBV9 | TGTGCCAGCAGCCTCGGCACAGGGGGCGCGACTGAAGCTTTCTTT | CASSLGTGGATEAFF
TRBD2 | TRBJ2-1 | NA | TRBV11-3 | TGTGCCAGCAGCTTAAATTCGGGGCTAGCGGGAGGTGAGCAGTTCTTC | CASSLNSGLAGGEQFF
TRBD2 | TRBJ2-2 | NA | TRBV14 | TGTGCCACCGCACTAGCGGGAACCACCGGGGAGCTGTTTTTT | CATALAGTTGELFF